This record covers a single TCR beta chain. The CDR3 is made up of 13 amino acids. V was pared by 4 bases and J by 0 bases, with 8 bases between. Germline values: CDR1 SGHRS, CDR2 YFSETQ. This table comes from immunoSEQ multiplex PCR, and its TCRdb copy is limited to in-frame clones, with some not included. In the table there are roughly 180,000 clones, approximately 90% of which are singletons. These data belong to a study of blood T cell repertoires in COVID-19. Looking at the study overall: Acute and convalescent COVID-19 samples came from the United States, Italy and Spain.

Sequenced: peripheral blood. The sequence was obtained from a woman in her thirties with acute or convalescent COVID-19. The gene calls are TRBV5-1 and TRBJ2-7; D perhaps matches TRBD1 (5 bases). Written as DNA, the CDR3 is TGCGCCAGCAGCCCGGACAACTCCTACGAGCAGTACTTC. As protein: CASSPDNSYEQYF.